The rows below give T cell receptor beta chains drawn from one sample of a study of graft-versus-host responses after intestinal transplantation. The assay was immunoSEQ multiplex PCR, and TCRdb's table has in-frame clones only and misses some. The table lists fewer than 130,000 clones, about 93% of them singletons. The antigens for these receptors are not known. The sequences come from unstimulated CD8+ T cells sorted from spleen or lymph node cells, collected before intestinal transplant. Receptors were obtained from a human donor who received an intestinal transplant. Each CDR3 is given with its conserved first and last residue. The D gene is left open where the match is weak. Size values are once, few and many counts, or a class for expanded clones, and some rows have none.

cdr3_length	clone_size	j_call	d_call	v_call	cdr3_nt	cdr3_aa
12	NA	TRBJ1-5	NA	TRBV19	TGTGCCAGTAGTTTGACACCCGTGCCCCAGCATTTT	CASSLTPVPQHF
13	NA	TRBJ2-2	NA	TRBV30	TGTGCCTGGACTACACAAAATCCGGGGGAGCTGTTTTTT	CAWTTQNPGELFF
15	NA	TRBJ2-1	NA	TRBV5-4	TGTGCCGACACCGGAGGGGGAGGAGACTACAATGAGCAGTTCTTC	CADTGGGGDYNEQFF
13	NA	TRBJ2-1	TRBD2	TRBV2	TGTGCCAGCAATGCGGGAGGGCCCGATGAGCAGTTCTTC	CASNAGGPDEQFF
10	few	TRBJ1-2	NA	TRBV19	TGTGCCAGTAGTAACTATGGCTACACCTTC	CASSNYGYTF
14	NA	TRBJ1-3	NA	TRBV30	TGTGCCTGGAGTGTAGCAGGGAGTTCAAACACCATATATTTT	CAWSVAGSSNTIYF
15	NA	TRBJ1-2	NA	TRBV7-9	TGTGCCAGCAGCCCGAGACAGACAGAAGTCTATGGCTACACCTTC	CASSPRQTEVYGYTF
15	NA	TRBJ2-1	NA	TRBV5-1	TGCGCCAGCAGCCCGGACAGAGGCTACTACAATGAGCAGTTCTTC	CASSPDRGYYNEQFF
16	NA	TRBJ1-1	NA	TRBV6-1	TGTGCCAGCAGTGAAGCGCGGAGTCGGTTGAACACTGAAGCTTTCTTT	CASSEARSRLNTEAFF
16	NA	TRBJ2-3	NA	TRBV4-1	TGCGCCAGCAGCCTACAAAGGCGGGACAGCTCAGATACGCAGTATTTT	CASSLQRRDSSDTQYF
13	NA	TRBJ2-1	TRBD2	TRBV29-1	TGCAGCGCCCGGGGACTAGCGGACAATGAGCAGTTCTTC	CSARGLADNEQFF
10	NA	TRBJ2-5	NA	TRBV20-1	TGCAGTGCTAGTAAAGAGACCCAGTACTTC	CSASKETQYF
16	few	TRBJ1-1	TRBD1	TRBV6-1	TGTGCCAGCAGTGAAGTAGGGACAGGGAGTCGGGAACAAGCTTTCTTT	CASSEVGTGSREQAFF
12	NA	TRBJ1-1	NA	TRBV19	TGTGCCAGTGAAAATTCCCCCGCCGAAGCTTTCTTT	CASENSPAEAFF
17	NA	TRBJ2-3	TRBD2	TRBV27	TGTGCCAGCAGTCCCCGACTAGCGGGAGACCGCACAGATACGCAGTATTTT	CASSPRLAGDRTDTQYF
14	NA	TRBJ2-2	NA	TRBV27	TGTGCCAGCAGTTTACACGCGAACACCGGGGAGCTGTTTTTT	CASSLHANTGELFF
14	NA	TRBJ2-7	NA	TRBV11-2	TGTGCCAGCAGCTTTTCGGGGGCCGGCTACGAGCAGTACTTC	CASSFSGAGYEQYF
14	NA	TRBJ1-5	NA	TRBV9	TGTGCCAGCAGCCCGGGGGGTATAACCCAGCCCCAGCATTTT	CASSPGGITQPQHF
14	NA	TRBJ1-1	NA	TRBV27	TGTGCCAGCAGTTTTAAAGGGGCGAACACTGAAGCTTTCTTT	CASSFKGANTEAFF
15	NA	TRBJ2-7	TRBD1	TRBV5-6	TGTGCCAGCAGCTTGTGGACAGGGCTATCCTACGAGCAGTACTTC	CASSLWTGLSYEQYF
16	NA	TRBJ2-1	NA	TRBV28	TGTGCCAGCAGTTTTAGCAGGGTTAGCTCCTACAATGAGCAGTTCTTC	CASSFSRVSSYNEQFF
11	NA	TRBJ2-7	NA	TRBV30	TGTGCCTGGAGTGTGGCTAGGGAGCAGTACTTC	CAWSVAREQYF
14	NA	TRBJ1-4	NA	TRBV9	TGTGCCAGCAGCCCGGGACACCTGAATGAAAAACTGTTTTTT	CASSPGHLNEKLFF
16	NA	TRBJ2-3	TRBD2	TRBV10-3	TGTGCCATCAGTGACGGGGACTACTCTGGCACAGATACGCAGTATTTT	CAISDGDYSGTDTQYF
15	NA	TRBJ2-2	NA	TRBV2	TGTGCCAGCAGGGTCTTGGGACAAAGCACCGGGGAGCTGTTTTTT	CASRVLGQSTGELFF
14	NA	TRBJ2-7	NA	TRBV30	TGTGCCTGGAGTTCAGGTGGGAGCTCCTACGAGCAGTACTTC	CAWSSGGSSYEQYF
15	once	TRBJ2-1	TRBD2	TRBV30	TGTGCCTGGAGTCCCTTAGCGGGAAGAGACAATGAGCAGTTCTTC	CAWSPLAGRDNEQFF
17	once	TRBJ2-1	TRBD1	TRBV13	TGTGCCAGCAGCTCAAGCCACAGACAGGGGGCCCACAATGAGCAGTTCTTC	CASSSSHRQGAHNEQFF
13	NA	TRBJ2-3	NA	TRBV4-1	TGCGCCAGCAGCCGCTCTAGCACAGATACGCAGTATTTT	CASSRSSTDTQYF
13	NA	TRBJ1-2	NA	TRBV27	TGTGCCAGCAGCCTGGGCGGGGGCTACGGCTACACCTTC	CASSLGGGYGYTF
14	NA	TRBJ2-7	TRBD1	TRBV6-1	TGTGCCAGCAGTCTTCGGACAGGGACCTACGAGCAGTACTTC	CASSLRTGTYEQYF
18	few	TRBJ2-1	TRBD2	TRBV7-9	TGTGCCAGCAGCTCCATACTAGCGGGAGTAAAGAGGTACAATGAGCAGTTCTTC	CASSSILAGVKRYNEQFF
12	NA	TRBJ2-1	NA	TRBV2	TGTGCCAGCAGTTCCCTGGCCCCTCCACAGTTCTTC	CASSSLAPPQFF
13	NA	TRBJ2-7	NA	TRBV7-6	TGTGCCAGCAGCTTAGCGGCAGGGTACGAGCAGTACTTC	CASSLAAGYEQYF
17	once	TRBJ1-3	NA	TRBV4-1	TGCGCCAGCAGCCAAGGTACAGGGACTTACTCTGGAAACACCATATATTTT	CASSQGTGTYSGNTIYF
15	NA	TRBJ1-2	NA	TRBV5-1	TGCGCCAGCAGCGGGGGGTGGGGAGCGGTAGATGGCTACACCTTC	CASSGGWGAVDGYTF
16	NA	TRBJ2-1	TRBD2	TRBV9	TGTGCCAGCAGCGTAGGGACTAGCGGGGTTTACAATGAGCAGTTCTTC	CASSVGTSGVYNEQFF
12	NA	TRBJ2-7	NA	TRBV27	TGTGCCAGCAGGGACGGATACTACGAGCAGTACTTC	CASRDGYYEQYF
16	NA	TRBJ1-5	NA	TRBV28	TGTGCCAGCAGTTATCTGGCAGGGTTGGACAATCAGCCCCAGCATTTT	CASSYLAGLDNQPQHF
15	NA	TRBJ2-7	NA	TRBV10-2	TGCGCCAGTTTCCCCTCCCGGGAGACTGGGTACGAGCAGTACTTC	CASFPSRETGYEQYF
15	NA	TRBJ2-1	TRBD2	TRBV5-1	TGCGCCAGCAGCTTGGCTATTTCAGCGGGGAATGAGCAGTTCTTC	CASSLAISAGNEQFF
12	once	TRBJ1-2	TRBD1	TRBV29-1	TGCAGCGTTGAGGGCAGGGGGCAAGGCTACACCTTC	CSVEGRGQGYTF
17	NA	TRBJ2-3	NA	TRBV7-3	TGTGCCAGCAGCTTAGCCCCAACAGGGACTAGCACAGATACGCAGTATTTT	CASSLAPTGTSTDTQYF
14	NA	TRBJ2-3	NA	TRBV27	TGTGCCAGCAGTTCGGAGGGCCCCCCAGATACGCAGTATTTT	CASSSEGPPDTQYF
12	NA	TRBJ2-7	TRBD1	TRBV30	TGTGCCTGTCAGACAGGGGACTACGAGCAGTACTTC	CACQTGDYEQYF